The rows below give T cell receptor beta chains drawn from one sample of a study of control samples from healthy donors and cancer patients. Data came from immunoSEQ multiplex PCR; TCRdb stores just in-frame clones and leaves some out. Among under 200,000 clones listed, roughly 94% were seen once. The source material was PBMCs. These receptors all come from a man in his fifties or sixties with colorectal cancer. Each CDR3 is given with its conserved first and last residue. The D gene is left open where the match is weak. Clone size is stated in some rows and not others, as once, few, many or a class when expanded.

cdr3_nt	cdr3_aa	j_call	d_call	clone_size	v_call
TGTGCCAGCAGTGAGCTCACAGGGCGGGAGACCCAGTACTTC	CASSELTGRETQYF	TRBJ2-5	-	-	TRBV6-1
TGTGCCAGCAGTGAATATTCGTACAGGGCTGGCTACACCTTC	CASSEYSYRAGYTF	TRBJ1-2	-	once	TRBV2
TGTGCCAGCAGTTTATATAACCAAGGGACTGAAGCTTTCTTT	CASSLYNQGTEAFF	TRBJ1-1	-	-	TRBV27
TGTGCCACCAGTGAGACAGGAGCTAACTATGGCTACACCTTC	CATSETGANYGYTF	TRBJ1-2	-	many	TRBV24-1
TGTGCCAGCAGCTTAATTGGGGCTAGCGGCCAAGAGACCCAGTACTTC	CASSLIGASGQETQYF	TRBJ2-5	TRBD2	-	TRBV7-7
TGTGCCAGCAGCATTGGTAACCCGGGAGTCGCCTATGGCTACACCTTC	CASSIGNPGVAYGYTF	TRBJ1-2	-	few	TRBV7-8
TGTGCCTGGAGAAGTAAGGGGGGCTCCGAGCAGTACTTC	CAWRSKGGSEQYF	TRBJ2-7	-	-	TRBV30
TGTGCCACCAAGGGGACAGGGGGCCATTTTTATAATTCACCCCTCCACTTT	CATKGTGGHFYNSPLHF	TRBJ1-6	TRBD1	-	TRBV24-1
TGTGCCTGGAGTCATCACGCGGGGGGGAACACTGAAGCTTTCTTT	CAWSHHAGGNTEAFF	TRBJ1-1	-	-	TRBV30
TGTGCCAGCTCACCGAGTACAGGGGGCGTGAACACCGGGGAGCTGTTTTTT	CASSPSTGGVNTGELFF	TRBJ2-2	TRBD1	-	TRBV18
TGCGCCAGCAGCCAAGATAGGGGCCTAGCTAATAATTCACCCCTCCACTTT	CASSQDRGLANNSPLHF	TRBJ1-6	-	-	TRBV4-3
TGTGCCAGCAGTCCGGACGGAAGGTATGGCTACACCTTC	CASSPDGRYGYTF	TRBJ1-2	-	-	TRBV6-5
TGCGCCAGCAGCTTGGTTAGCGGGGAGACCGGGGAGCTGTTTTTT	CASSLVSGETGELFF	TRBJ2-2	TRBD2	-	TRBV5-1
TGTGCCAGCAGCGTAGCTAATGGACAGGGGCTGTATGGCTACACCTTC	CASSVANGQGLYGYTF	TRBJ1-2	TRBD1	-	TRBV9
TGTGCCAGCAGCCCTAGGGGGGGTTACGAGCAGTACTTC	CASSPRGGYEQYF	TRBJ2-7	-	-	TRBV7-2
TGTGCCAGCAGCTTAGCCCTGGGGCGGACCGGGGAGCTGTTTTTT	CASSLALGRTGELFF	TRBJ2-2	-	once	TRBV11-2